The present entry profiles one TCR beta chain with its context. Antigen: not known. The sample originates from a study of T cell responses to AZD1222 COVID-19 vaccine. General study findings and limits: A reported finding is that nearly half of spike-specific TCRs target unmutated variant regions.

V was shortened by 6 bases and J by 14 bases, with 14 bases between the two germline ends. CDR3 length: 12 amino acids. The germline CDR1 and CDR2 sequences are MDHEN and SYDVKM. Sequencing used immunoSEQ multiplex PCR; TCRdb keeps in-frame clones, though not all of them. The sample contains 150,000 to 200,000 clones, around nine tenths of which appear only once. The receptor was derived from an adult who received the AZD1222 COVID-19 vaccine. This material consisted of peripheral blood, taken 28 days after the second AZD1222 dose. The chain recombines TRBV28 with TRBJ1-6; D is ambiguous. CDR3 protein: CASRSTSRSLHF. CDR3 DNA sequence: TGTGCCAGCAGGTCGACATCCCGGTCCCTCCACTTT.